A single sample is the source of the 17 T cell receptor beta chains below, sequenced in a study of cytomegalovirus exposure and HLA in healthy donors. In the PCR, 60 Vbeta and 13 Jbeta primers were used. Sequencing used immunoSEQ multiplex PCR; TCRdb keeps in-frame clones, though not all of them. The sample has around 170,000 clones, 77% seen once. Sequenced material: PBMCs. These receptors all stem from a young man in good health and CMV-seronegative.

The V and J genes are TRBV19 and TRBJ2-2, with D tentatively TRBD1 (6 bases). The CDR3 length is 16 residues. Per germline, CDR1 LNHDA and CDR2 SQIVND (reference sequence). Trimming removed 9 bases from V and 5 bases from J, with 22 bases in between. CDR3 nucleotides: TGTGCCAGCAATAAGGGGGATAAGGGCTGGACCGGGGAGCTGTTTTTT. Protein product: CASNKGDKGWTGELFF.

The CDR3 nucleotides read TGTGCCAGCAGTTACGTCCCCGAAGAGGAGACCCAGTACTTC. This gives the protein CASSYVPEEETQYF. V and J are TRBV6-6 and TRBJ2-5; D call uncertain. The CDR3 length is 14 residues. Germline-derived CDR1 and CDR2 are MNHNY and SVGAGI (reference sequence). V lost 2 bases and J lost 5, with 12 bases in between.

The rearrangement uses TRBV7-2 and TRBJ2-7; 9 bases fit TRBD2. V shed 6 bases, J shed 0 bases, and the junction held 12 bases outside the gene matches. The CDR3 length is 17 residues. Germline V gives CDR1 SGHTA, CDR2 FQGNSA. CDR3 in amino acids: CASSHPASGKSSYEQYF. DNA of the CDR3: TGTGCCAGCAGTCATCCCGCTAGCGGGAAGAGCTCCTACGAGCAGTACTTC.

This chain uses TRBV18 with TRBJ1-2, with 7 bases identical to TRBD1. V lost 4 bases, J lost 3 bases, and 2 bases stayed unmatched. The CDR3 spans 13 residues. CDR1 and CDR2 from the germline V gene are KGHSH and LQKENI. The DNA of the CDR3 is TGTGCCAGCTCACGTCAGGGGGACTATGGCTACACCTTC. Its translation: CASSRQGDYGYTF. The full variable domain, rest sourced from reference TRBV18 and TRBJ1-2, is NAGVMQNPRHLVRRRGQEARLRCSPMKGHSHVYWYRQLPEEGLKFMVYLQKENIIDESGMPKERFSAEFPKEGPSILRIQQVVRGDSAAYFCASSRQGDYGYTFGSGTRLTVV.

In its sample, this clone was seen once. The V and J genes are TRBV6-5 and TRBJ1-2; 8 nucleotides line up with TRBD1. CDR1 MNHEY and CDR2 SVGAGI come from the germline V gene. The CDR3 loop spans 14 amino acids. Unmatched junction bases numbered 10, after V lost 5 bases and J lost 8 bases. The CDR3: CASSGLMTGEGYTF. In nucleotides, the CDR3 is TGTGCCAGCAGTGGACTAATGACAGGGGAAGGCTACACCTTC.

The CDR3: CSVRTGGAGNIQYF. CDR3 DNA sequence: TGCAGCGTTAGGACAGGGGGCGCAGGGAACATTCAGTACTTC. The gene calls are TRBV29-1 and TRBJ2-4, with 11 positions matching TRBD1. Germline V gene lookup returns CDR1 SQVTM and CDR2 ANQGSEA. Germline trimming cut 5 bases from V and 7 bases from J; bases unmatched to any gene: 7. The length of the CDR3 is 14 residues.

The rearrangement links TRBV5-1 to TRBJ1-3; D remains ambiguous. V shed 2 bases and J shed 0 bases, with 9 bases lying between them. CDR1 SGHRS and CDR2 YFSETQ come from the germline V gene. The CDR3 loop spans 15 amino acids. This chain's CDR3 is CASSFGSSSGNTIYF. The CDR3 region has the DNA TGCGCCAGCAGCTTCGGGAGCTCCTCTGGAAACACCATATATTTT.

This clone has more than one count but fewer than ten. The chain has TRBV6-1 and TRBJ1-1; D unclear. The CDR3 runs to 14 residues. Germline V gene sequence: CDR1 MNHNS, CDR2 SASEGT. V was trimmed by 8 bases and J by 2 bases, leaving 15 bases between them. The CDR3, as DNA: TGTGCCAGCCGCTCGAGGGATTCTAACACTGAAGCTTTCTTT. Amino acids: CASRSRDSNTEAFF.

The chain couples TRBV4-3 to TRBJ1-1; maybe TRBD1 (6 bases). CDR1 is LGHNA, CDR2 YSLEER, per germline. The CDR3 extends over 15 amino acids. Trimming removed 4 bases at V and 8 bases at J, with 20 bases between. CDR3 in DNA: TGCGCCAGCAGCCTCTACAGGGTAGTAACAGGCGAAGCTTTCTTT. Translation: CASSLYRVVTGEAFF.

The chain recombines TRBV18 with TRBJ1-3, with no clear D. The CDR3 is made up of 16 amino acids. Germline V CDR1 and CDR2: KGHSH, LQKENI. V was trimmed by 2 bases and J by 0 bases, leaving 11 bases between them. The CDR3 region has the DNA TGTGCCAGCTCACCAATTCCGGAGAGCTCTGGAAACACCATATATTTT. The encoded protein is CASSPIPESSGNTIYF.

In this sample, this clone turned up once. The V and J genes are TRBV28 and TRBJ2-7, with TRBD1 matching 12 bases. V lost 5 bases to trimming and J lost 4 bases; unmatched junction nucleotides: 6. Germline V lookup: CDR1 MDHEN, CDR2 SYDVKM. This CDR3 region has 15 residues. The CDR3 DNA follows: TGTGCCAGCAGTACCCGGGACAGGGGGCCTTACGAGCAGTACTTC. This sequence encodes CASSTRDRGPYEQYF.

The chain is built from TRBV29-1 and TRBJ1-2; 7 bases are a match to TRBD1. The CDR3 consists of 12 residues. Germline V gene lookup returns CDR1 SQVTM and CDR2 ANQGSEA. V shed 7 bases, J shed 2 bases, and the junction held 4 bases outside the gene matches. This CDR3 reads CSAEQGNYGYTF. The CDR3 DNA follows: TGCAGCGCAGAACAGGGGAACTATGGCTACACCTTC.

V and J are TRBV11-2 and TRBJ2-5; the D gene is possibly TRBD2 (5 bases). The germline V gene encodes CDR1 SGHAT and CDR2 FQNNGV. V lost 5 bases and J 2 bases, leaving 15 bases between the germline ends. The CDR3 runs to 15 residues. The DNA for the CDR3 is TGTGCCAGCAGCCCCACCGCGGGCAGGCAAGAGACCCAGTACTTC. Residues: CASSPTAGRQETQYF.

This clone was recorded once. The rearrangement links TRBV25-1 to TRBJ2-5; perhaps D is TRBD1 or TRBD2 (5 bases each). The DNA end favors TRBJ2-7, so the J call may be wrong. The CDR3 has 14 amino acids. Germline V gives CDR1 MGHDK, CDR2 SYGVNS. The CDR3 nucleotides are TGTGCCAGCAGTATCGGCCATGGGGGCTACGAGCAGTACTTC. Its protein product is CASSIGHGGYEQYF.

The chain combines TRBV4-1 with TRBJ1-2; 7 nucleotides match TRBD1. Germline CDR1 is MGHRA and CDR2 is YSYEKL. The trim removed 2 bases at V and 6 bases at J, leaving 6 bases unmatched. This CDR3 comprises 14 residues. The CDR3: CASSQFEGADGYTF. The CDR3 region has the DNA TGCGCCAGCAGCCAATTTGAGGGGGCGGATGGCTACACCTTC.

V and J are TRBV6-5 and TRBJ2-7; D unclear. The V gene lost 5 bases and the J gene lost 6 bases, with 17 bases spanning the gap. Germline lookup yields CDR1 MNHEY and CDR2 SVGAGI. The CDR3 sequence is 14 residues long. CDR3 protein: CASSQTYPPGEQYF. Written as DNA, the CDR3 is TGTGCCAGCAGTCAGACCTACCCCCCGGGCGAGCAGTACTTC.

The CDR3 DNA sequence: TGCAGCGTTGACGGGGCGGGAATAATGGGCTACAATGAGCAGTTCTTC. Protein sequence: CSVDGAGIMGYNEQFF. The chain combines TRBV29-1 with TRBJ2-1, with D maybe TRBD2 (6 bases). Germline V gene lookup returns CDR1 SQVTM and CDR2 ANQGSEA. This CDR3 is built from 16 residues. V dropped 3 bases and J dropped 3 bases, with 18 bases sitting between them.